This T cell receptor beta chain was recovered during a study of blood T cells in healthy people across ages. Remarks on this clonotype: Antigen specificity is unknown.

General study points: In older individuals, TCR beta diversity per million T cells was lower, falling roughly linearly with age. The long-lived group displayed more naive CD4+ cells, plus higher diversity, than the aged donors did.

Alongside a J-beta primer mix, a sample-barcoded 5' primer served in a second PCR lasting about 6 to 12 cycles. Each sample yielded at least 2.5 million CDR3-containing paired-end reads. MiXCR, applied by TCRdb to the 5' RACE reads, yields one record per CDR3 protein. The sample lists almost 800,000 distinct CDR3 sequences, roughly 60% occurring once. Germline CDR1 is SGHTA and CDR2 is FQGNSA. The CDR3 extends over 14 amino acids. V was pared by 0 bases and J by 5 bases, with 10 bases between. Material: blood. V usage is TRBV7-2 and J usage is TRBJ2-5; possible D gene TRBD1, 6 bases. The TCR comes from a young man in good health. CDR3 loop: CASSLATGSETQYF. DNA for the CDR3: TGTGCCAGCAGCTTAGCTACAGGGAGTGAGACCCAGTACTTC. Based on the CDR3 plus reference TRBV7-2 and TRBJ2-5, the full variable domain is GAGVSQSPSNKVTEKGKDVELRCDPISGHTALYWYRQSLGQGLEFLIYFQGNSAPDKSGLPSDRFSAERTGGSVSTLTIQRTQQEDSAVYLCASSLATGSETQYFGPGTRLLVL.